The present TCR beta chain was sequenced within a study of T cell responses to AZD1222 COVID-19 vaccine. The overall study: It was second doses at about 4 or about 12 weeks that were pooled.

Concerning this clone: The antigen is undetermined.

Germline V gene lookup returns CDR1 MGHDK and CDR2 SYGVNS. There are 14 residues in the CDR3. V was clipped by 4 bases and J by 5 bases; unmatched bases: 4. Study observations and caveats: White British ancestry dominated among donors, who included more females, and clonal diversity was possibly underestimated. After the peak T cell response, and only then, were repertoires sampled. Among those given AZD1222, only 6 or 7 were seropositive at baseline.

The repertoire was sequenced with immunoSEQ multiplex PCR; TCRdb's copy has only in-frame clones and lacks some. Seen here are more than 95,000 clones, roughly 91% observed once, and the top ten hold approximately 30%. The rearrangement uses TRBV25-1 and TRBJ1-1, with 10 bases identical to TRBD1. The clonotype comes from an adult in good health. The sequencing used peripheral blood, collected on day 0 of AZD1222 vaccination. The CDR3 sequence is CASSGQGARTEAFF. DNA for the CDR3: TGTGCCAGCAGTGGACAGGGGGCGAGGACTGAAGCTTTCTTT.